This T cell receptor (beta chain) was captured in a study of response to subunit inactivated influenza vaccine. Findings and limits, study-wide: Few new T cells, the authors suggested, are recruited by each seasonal influenza vaccination.

This clonotype was detected only a few times. Its specificity is unknown. TCRdb used MiXCR to reprocess the RT-PCR reads, holding one entry per CDR3 protein. The sample records around 760,000 distinct CDR3 sequences, over 11% being singletons. The origin of this receptor is a man aged 50 to 59 who received an inactivated influenza vaccine. The source material was PBMCs from blood, sampled 14 days before vaccination.

CDR3 DNA: TGTGCCAGCAGCTTAGAGTTTAGACTCCAAGAGACCCAGTACTTC. Protein product: CASSLEFRLQETQYF. The chain recombines TRBV11-2 with TRBJ2-5; no firm D call. The length of the CDR3 is 15 residues. The V gene's germline CDR1 is SGHAT and CDR2 FQNNGV. Trimming removed 0 bases at V and 1 base at J, with 9 bases between.